Detailed here is one TCR beta chain. This sample stems from a study of blood T cell repertoires in COVID-19. For the study at large: Samples taken during acute and convalescent COVID-19 were collected in the United States, Italy and Spain. In each case, the material was cDNA or gDNA derived from T cells, B-cell-depleted T cells, or PBMCs.

The ends were cut back, 2 bases at V and 0 bases at J, with 13 bases in the middle. Germline CDR1 and CDR2: MGHRA and YSYEKL. The CDR3 consists of 16 residues. In the original analysis: Reference gene primer amplification yielded estimated nucleated cell counts. TCRdb's table, derived via immunoSEQ multiplex PCR, lists solely in-frame clones and lacks some. Clonal size and the V and J genes are those of that table, whereas D and trimming came from the DNA. The sample records about 70,000 clones, around 85% being singletons. The sample taken for sequencing was peripheral blood. The rearrangement links TRBV4-1 to TRBJ1-2; D gene uncertain. The receptor comes from a woman older than 75 with active or convalescent COVID-19. The CDR3 nucleotides read TGCGCCAGCAGCCAAAAGCAGGCCCTTTCTAACTATGGCTACACCTTC. Amino acids: CASSQKQALSNYGYTF.